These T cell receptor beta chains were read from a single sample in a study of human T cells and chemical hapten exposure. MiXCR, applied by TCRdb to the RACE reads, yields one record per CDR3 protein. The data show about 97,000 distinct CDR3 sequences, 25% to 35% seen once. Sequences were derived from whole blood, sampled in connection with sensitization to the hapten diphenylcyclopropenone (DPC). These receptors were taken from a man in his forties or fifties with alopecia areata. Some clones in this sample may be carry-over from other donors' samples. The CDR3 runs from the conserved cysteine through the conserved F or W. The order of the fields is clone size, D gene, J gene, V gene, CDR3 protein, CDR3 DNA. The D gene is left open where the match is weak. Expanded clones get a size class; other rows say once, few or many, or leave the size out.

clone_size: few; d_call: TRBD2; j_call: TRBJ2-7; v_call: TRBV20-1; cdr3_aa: CSANRLAGEDEQYF; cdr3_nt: TGCAGTGCTAATAGACTAGCGGGAGAAGACGAGCAGTACTTC
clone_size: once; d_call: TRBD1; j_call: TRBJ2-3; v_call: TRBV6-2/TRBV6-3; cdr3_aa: CASSFRQGGSTDTQYF; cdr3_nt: TGTGCCAGCAGTTTTCGACAGGGGGGGAGCACAGATACGCAGTATTTT
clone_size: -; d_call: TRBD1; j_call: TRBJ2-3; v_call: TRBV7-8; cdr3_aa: CASSLNRDRGTTDTQYF; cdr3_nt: TGTGCCAGCAGCTTAAATAGGGACAGGGGTACCACAGATACGCAGTATTTT
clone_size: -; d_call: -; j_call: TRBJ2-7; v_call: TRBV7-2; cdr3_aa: CASRLYQESYEQYF; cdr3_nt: TGTGCCAGCAGGTTATACCAGGAGTCCTACGAGCAGTACTTC
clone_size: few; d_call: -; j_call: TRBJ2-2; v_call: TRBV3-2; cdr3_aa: CASSQERTSGRSTGELFF; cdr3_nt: TGTGCCAGCAGCCAAGAAAGGACTAGCGGGAGAAGCACCGGGGAGCTGTTTTTT
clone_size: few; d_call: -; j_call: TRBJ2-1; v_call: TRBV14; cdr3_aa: CASSSWASYRNEQFF; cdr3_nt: TGTGCCAGCAGCTCATGGGCCTCCTACAGGAATGAGCAGTTCTTC
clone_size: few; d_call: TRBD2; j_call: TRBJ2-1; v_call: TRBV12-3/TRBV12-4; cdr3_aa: CASSFLKTSGRATEQFF; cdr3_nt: TGTGCCAGCAGTTTCCTTAAGACTAGCGGGAGGGCCACTGAGCAGTTCTTC
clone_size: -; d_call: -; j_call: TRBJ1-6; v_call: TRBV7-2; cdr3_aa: CASSLLKGTSPLHF; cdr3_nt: TGTGCCAGCAGCTTATTAAAGGGGACTTCACCCCTCCACTTT
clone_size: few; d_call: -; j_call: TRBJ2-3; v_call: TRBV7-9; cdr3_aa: CASSFVPGTDTQYF; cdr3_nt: TGTGCCAGCAGCTTTGTACCGGGAACAGATACGCAGTATTTT
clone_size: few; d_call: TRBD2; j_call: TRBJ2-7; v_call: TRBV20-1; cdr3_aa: CSASGLAGGPEQYF; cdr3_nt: TGCAGTGCTAGTGGACTAGCGGGAGGGCCCGAGCAGTACTTC
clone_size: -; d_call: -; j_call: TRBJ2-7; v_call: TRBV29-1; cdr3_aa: CSVEGVTYEQYF; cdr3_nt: TGCAGCGTTGAGGGAGTTACCTACGAGCAGTACTTC
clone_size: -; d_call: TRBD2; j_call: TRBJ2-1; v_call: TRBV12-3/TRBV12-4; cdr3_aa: CASTESGRGYEQFF; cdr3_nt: TGTGCCAGCACCGAGAGCGGGAGAGGCTATGAGCAGTTCTTC
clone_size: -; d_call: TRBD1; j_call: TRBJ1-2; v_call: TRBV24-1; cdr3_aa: CATSDHGTGFGYTF; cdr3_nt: TGTGCCACCAGTGATCACGGGACAGGGTTTGGCTACACCTTC
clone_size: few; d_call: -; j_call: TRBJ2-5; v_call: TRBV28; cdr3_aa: CASSFSGLQETQYF; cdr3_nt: TGTGCCAGCAGTTTCTCAGGGCTCCAAGAGACCCAGTACTTC
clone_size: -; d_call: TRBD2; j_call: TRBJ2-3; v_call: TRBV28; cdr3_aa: CASSPSGRGSTDTQYF; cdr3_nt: TGTGCCAGCAGTCCTAGCGGGAGGGGTAGCACAGATACGCAGTATTTT
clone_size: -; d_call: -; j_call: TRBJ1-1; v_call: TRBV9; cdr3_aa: CASSVGPGTEAFF; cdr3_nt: TGTGCCAGCAGCGTAGGTCCGGGGACTGAAGCTTTCTTT
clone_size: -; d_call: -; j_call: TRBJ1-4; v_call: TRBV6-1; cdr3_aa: CASSDRGQFTNEKLFF; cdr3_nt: TGTGCCAGCAGTGACAGAGGACAGTTTACTAATGAAAAACTGTTTTTT
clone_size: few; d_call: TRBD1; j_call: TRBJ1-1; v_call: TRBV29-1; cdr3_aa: CSVEGDSQYTEAFF; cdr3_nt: TGCAGCGTTGAAGGGGACAGCCAATACACTGAAGCTTTCTTT
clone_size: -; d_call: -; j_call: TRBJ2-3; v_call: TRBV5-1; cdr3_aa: CASSLVQTDTQYF; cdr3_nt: TGCGCCAGCAGCTTGGTGCAAACAGATACGCAGTATTTT
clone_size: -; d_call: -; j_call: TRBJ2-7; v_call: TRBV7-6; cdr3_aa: CASSPRHALYEQYF; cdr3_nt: TGTGCCAGCAGCCCCCGACACGCCCTCTACGAGCAGTACTTC
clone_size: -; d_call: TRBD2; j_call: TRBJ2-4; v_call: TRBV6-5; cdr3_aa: CASSYIGTSEKKKNIQYF; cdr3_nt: TGTGCCAGCAGTTACATAGGGACTAGCGAGAAGAAAAAAAACATTCAGTACTTC